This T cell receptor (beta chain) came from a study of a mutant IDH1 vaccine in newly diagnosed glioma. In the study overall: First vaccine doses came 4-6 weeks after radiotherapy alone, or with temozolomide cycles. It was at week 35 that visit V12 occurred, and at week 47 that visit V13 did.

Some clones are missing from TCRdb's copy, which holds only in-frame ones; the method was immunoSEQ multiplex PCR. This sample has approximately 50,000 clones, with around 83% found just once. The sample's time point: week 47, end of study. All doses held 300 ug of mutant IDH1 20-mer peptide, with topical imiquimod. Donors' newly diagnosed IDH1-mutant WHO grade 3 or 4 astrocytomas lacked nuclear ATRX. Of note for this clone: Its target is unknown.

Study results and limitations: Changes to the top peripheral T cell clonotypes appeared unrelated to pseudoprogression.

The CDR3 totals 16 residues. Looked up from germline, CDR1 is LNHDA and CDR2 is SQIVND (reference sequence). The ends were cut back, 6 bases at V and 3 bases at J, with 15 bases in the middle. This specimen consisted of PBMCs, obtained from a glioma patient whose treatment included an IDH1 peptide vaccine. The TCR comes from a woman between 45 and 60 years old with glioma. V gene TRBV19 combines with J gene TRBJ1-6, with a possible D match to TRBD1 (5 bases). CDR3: CASSPGRAFYNSPLHF. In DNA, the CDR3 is TGTGCCAGTAGCCCGGGCAGGGCTTTCTATAATTCACCCCTCCACTTT.